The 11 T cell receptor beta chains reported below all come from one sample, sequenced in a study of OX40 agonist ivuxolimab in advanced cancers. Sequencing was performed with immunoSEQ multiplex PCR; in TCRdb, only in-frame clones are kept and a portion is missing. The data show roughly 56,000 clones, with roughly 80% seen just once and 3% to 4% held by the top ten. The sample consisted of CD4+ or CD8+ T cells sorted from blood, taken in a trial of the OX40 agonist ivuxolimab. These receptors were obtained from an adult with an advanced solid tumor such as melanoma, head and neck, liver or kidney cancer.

The CDR3 here is CASSLAESSYEQYF. As DNA, the CDR3 is TGTGCCAGCAGCTTGGCTGAGAGCTCCTACGAGCAGTACTTC. The genes are TRBV5-4 and TRBJ2-7; the D is unclear. The V gene's germline CDR1 is SGHNT and CDR2 YYREEE (reference sequence). The V and J ends lost 0 bases and 0 bases respectively, with 7 bases between them. This CDR3 contains 14 residues.

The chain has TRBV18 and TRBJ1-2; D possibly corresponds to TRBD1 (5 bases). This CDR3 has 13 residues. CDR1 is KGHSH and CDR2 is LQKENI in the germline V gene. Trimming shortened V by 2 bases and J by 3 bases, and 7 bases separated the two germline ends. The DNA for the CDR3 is TGTGCCAGCTCACCATCACAGGACTATGGCTACACCTTC. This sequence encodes CASSPSQDYGYTF.

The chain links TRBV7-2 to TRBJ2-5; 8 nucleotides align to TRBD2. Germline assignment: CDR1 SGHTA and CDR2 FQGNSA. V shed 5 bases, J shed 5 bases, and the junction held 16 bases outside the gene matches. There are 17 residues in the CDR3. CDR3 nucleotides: TGTGCCAGCAGCCCCGGGAGGACGGGGGGGCCAGGGGAGACCCAGTACTTC. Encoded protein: CASSPGRTGGPGETQYF.

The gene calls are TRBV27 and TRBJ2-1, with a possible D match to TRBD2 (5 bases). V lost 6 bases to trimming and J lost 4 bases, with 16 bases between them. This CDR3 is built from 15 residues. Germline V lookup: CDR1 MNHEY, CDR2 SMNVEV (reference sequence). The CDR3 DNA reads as TGTGCCAGCAGCAGCCCTAGCTTCTCGTACAATGAGCAGTTCTTC. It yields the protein CASSSPSFSYNEQFF.

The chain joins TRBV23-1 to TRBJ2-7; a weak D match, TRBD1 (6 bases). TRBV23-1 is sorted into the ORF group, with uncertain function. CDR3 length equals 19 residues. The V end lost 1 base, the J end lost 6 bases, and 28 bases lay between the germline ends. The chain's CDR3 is CASSQFSTGSCGFKGEQYF. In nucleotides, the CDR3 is TGCGCCAGCAGTCAATTTTCCACAGGGTCCTGTGGATTCAAGGGCGAGCAGTACTTC.

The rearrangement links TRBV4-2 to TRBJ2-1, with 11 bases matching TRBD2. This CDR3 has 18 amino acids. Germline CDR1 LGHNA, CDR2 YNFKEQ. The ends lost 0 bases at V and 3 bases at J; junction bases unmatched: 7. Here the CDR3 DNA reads TGTGCCAGCAGCCAAGAGGGCCCTAGCGGGGGGATCTACAATGAGCAGTTCTTC. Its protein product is CASSQEGPSGGIYNEQFF.

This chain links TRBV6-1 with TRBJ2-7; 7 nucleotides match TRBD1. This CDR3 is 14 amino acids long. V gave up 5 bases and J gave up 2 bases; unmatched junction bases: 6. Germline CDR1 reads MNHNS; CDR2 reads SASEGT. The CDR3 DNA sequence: TGTGCCAGCAGTTATCGACAGGGCCCCTACGAGCAGTACTTC. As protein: CASSYRQGPYEQYF.

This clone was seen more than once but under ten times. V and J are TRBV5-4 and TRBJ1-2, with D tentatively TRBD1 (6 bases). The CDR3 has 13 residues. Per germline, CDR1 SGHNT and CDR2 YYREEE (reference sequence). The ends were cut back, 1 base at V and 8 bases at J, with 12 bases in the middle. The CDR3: CASSLLTTGGYTF. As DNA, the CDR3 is TGTGCCAGCAGCTTGCTAACTACAGGGGGCTACACCTTC.

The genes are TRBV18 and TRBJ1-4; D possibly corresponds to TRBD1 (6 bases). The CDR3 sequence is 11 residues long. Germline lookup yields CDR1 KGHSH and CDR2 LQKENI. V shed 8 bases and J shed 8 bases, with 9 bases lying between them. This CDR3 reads CASRTEEKLFF. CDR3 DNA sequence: TGTGCCAGCAGGACAGAAGAAAAACTGTTTTTT.

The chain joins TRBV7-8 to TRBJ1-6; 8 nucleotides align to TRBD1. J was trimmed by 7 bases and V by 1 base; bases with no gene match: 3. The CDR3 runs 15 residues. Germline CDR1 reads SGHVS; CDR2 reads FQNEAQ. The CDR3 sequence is CASSLDRTGNSPLHF. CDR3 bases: TGTGCCAGCAGCTTAGATAGGACAGGGAATTCACCCCTCCACTTT. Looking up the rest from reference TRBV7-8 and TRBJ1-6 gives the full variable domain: GAGVSQSPRYKVAKRGQDVALRCDPISGHVSLFWYQQALGQGPEFLTYFQNEAQLDKSGLPSDRFFAERPEGSVSTLKIQRTQQEDSAVYLCASSLDRTGNSPLHFGNGTRLTVT.

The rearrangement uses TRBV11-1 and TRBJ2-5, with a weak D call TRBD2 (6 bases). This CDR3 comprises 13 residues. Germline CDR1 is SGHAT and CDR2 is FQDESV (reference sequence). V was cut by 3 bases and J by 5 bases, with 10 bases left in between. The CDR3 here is CASSFGRSETQYF. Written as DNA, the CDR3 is TGTGCCAGCAGCTTCGGGAGATCGGAGACCCAGTACTTC.